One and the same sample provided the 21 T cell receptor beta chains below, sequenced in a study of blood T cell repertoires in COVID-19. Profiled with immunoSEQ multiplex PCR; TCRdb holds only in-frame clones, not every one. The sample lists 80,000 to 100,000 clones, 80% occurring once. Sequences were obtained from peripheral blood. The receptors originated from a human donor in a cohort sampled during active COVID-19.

CDR3 in amino acids: CAWSPLGTGGAGGYGYTF. CDR3 coding DNA: TGTGCCTGGAGCCCCCTCGGGACAGGGGGCGCGGGGGGCTATGGCTACACCTTC. The rearrangement uses TRBV30 and TRBJ1-2; 12 bases agree with TRBD1. CDR3 length: 18 amino acids. Germline CDR1 reads GTSNPN; CDR2 reads SVGIG (reference sequence). The V segment lost 3 bases and the J segment 4 bases; nucleotides outside the gene matches: 15.

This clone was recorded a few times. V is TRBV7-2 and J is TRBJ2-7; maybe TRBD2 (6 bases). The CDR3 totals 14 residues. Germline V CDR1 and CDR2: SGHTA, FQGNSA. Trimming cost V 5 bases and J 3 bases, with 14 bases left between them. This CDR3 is CASSLPEGNYEQYF. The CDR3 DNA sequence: TGTGCCAGCAGCCTCCCGGAGGGAAACTACGAGCAGTACTTC.

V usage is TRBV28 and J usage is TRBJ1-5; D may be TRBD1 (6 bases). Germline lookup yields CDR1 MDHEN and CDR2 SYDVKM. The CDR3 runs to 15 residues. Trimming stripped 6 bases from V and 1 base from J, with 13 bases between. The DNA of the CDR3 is TGTGCCAGCAGCCGGACAGTAGGCAGCAATCAGCCCCAGCATTTT. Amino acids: CASSRTVGSNQPQHF.

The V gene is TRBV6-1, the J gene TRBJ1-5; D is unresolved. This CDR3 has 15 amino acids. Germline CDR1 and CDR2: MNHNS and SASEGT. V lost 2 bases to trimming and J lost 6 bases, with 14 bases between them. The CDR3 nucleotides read TGTGCCAGCAGTGAATTTTCCAGAGCGGGTCAGCCCCAGCATTTT. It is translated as CASSEFSRAGQPQHF.

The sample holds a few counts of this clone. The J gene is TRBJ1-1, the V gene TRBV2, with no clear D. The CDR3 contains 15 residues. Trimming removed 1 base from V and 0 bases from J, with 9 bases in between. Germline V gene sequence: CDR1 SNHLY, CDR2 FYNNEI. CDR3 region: CASSEEAGVNTEAFF. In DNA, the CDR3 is TGTGCCAGCAGTGAAGAGGCAGGCGTGAACACTGAAGCTTTCTTT.

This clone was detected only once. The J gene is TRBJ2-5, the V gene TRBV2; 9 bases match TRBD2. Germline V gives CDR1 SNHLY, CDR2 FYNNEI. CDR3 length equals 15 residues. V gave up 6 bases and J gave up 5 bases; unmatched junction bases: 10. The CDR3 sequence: CASRFLAGIRETQYF. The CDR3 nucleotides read TGTGCCAGCAGATTCCTAGCGGGAATACGCGAGACCCAGTACTTC.

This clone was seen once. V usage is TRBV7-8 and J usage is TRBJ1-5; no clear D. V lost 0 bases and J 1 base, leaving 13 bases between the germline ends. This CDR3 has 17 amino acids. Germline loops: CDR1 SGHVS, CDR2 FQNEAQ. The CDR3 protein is CASSLASQSISNQPQHF. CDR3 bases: TGTGCCAGCAGCTTAGCTTCACAGTCTATCAGCAATCAGCCCCAGCATTTT.

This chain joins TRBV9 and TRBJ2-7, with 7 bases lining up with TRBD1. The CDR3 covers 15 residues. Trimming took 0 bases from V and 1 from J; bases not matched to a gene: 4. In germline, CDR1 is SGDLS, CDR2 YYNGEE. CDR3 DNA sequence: TGTGCCAGCAGCGTAGGAGGGACAGTGTCCTACGAGCAGTACTTC. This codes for CASSVGGTVSYEQYF.

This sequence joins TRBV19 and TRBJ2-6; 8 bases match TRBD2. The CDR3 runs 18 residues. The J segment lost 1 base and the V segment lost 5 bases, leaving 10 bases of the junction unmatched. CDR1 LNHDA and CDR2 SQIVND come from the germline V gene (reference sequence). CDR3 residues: CASSFPTGGGSGANVLTF. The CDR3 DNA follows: TGTGCCAGTAGTTTCCCGACAGGCGGGGGGTCTGGGGCCAACGTCCTGACTTTC. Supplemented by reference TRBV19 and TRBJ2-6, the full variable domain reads DGGITQSPKYLFRKEGQNVTLSCEQNLNHDAMYWYRQDPGQGLRLIYYSQIVNDFQKGDIAEGYSVSREKKESFPLTVTSAQKNPTAFYLCASSFPTGGGSGANVLTFGAGSRLTVL.

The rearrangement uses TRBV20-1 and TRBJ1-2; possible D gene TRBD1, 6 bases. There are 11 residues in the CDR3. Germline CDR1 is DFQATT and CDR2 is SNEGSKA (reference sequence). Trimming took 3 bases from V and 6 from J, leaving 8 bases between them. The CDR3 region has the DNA TGCAGTGCTAGGCAGGGGAATGGCTACACCTTC. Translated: CSARQGNGYTF.

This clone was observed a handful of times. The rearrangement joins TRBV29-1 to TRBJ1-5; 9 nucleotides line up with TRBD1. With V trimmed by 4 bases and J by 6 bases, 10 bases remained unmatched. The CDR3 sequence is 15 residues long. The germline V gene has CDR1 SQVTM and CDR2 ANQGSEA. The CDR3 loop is CSVVVGTGSGQPQHF. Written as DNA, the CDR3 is TGCAGCGTTGTAGTGGGGACAGGGTCTGGTCAGCCCCAGCATTTT.

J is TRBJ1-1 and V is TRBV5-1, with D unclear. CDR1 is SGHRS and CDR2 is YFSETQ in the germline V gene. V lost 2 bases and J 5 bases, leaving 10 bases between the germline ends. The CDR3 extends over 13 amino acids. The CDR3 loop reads CASSLEDLTEAFF. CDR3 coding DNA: TGCGCCAGCAGCTTAGAGGACTTGACTGAAGCTTTCTTT.

In nucleotides, the CDR3 is TGTGCCAGTAGTCTCGGCTACGAGCAGTACTTC. Translating it yields CASSLGYEQYF. V is TRBV19 and J is TRBJ2-7, with unresolved D. V was clipped by 5 bases and J by 3 bases, with 5 bases between them. This CDR3 has 11 amino acids. From germline, CDR1 is LNHDA and CDR2 SQIVND (reference sequence).

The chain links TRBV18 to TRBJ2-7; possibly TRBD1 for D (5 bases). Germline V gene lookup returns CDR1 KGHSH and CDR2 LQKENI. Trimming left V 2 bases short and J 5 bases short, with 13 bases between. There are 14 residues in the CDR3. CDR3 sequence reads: CASSPDSFRDEQYF. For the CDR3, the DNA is TGTGCCAGCTCACCAGATTCCTTCAGGGACGAGCAGTACTTC. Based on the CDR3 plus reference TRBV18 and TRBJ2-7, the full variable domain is NAGVMQNPRHLVRRRGQEARLRCSPMKGHSHVYWYRQLPEEGLKFMVYLQKENIIDESGMPKERFSAEFPKEGPSILRIQQVVRGDSAAYFCASSPDSFRDEQYFGPGTRLTVT.

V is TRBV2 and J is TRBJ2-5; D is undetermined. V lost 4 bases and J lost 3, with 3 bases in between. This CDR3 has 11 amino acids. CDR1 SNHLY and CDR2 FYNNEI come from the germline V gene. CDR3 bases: TGTGCCAGCAGTGGCGAAGAGACCCAGTACTTC. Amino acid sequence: CASSGEETQYF.

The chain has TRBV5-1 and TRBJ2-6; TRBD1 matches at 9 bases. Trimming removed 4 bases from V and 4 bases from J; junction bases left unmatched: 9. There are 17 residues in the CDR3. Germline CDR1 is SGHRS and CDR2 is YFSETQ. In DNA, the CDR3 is TGCGCCAGCAGCAGTCCCGGGACAGGGACAGGGGCCAACGTCCTGACTTTC. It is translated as CASSSPGTGTGANVLTF.

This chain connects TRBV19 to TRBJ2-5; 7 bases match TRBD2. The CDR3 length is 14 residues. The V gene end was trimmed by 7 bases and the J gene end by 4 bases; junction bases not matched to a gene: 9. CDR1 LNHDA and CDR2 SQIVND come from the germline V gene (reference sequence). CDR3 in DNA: TGTGCCAGTATGGGGGGGGGAGGAGTAGAGACCCAGTACTTC. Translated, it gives CASMGGGGVETQYF.

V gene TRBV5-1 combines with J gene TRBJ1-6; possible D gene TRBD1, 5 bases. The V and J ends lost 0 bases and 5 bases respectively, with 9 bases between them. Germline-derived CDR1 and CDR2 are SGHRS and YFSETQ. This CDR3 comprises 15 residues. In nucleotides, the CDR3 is TGCGCCAGCAGCTTGGACAGGCCGGATAATTCACCCCTCCACTTT. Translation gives CASSLDRPDNSPLHF.

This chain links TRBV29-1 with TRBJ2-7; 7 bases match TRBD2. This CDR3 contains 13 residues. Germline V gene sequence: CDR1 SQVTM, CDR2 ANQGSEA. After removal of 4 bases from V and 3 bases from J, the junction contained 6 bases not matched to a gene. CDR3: CSVGLVAGYEQYF. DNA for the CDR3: TGCAGCGTTGGGTTGGTAGCGGGCTACGAGCAGTACTTC.

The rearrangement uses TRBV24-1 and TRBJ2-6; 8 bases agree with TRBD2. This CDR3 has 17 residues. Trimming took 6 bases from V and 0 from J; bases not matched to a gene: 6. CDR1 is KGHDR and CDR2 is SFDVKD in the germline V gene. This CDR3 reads CATSLTSAGSGANVLTF. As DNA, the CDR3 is TGTGCCACCAGTCTGACTAGCGCCGGCTCTGGGGCCAACGTCCTGACTTTC.

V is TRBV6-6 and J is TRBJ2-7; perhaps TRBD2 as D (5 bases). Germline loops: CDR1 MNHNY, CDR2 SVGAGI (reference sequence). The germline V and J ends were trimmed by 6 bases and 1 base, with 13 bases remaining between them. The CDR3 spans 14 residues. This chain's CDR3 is CASSRAEGSYEQYF. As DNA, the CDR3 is TGTGCCAGCAGCCGGGCCGAGGGATCCTACGAGCAGTACTTC.